This T cell receptor (beta chain) comes out of a study of cytomegalovirus exposure and HLA in healthy donors. CDR1 is MDHEN, CDR2 SYDVKM, per germline. This CDR3 comprises 16 residues. V lost 5 bases to trimming and J lost 0 bases, with 17 bases between them. The PCR ran on 60 Vbeta and 13 Jbeta primers. Profiled with immunoSEQ multiplex PCR; TCRdb holds only in-frame clones, not every one. The sample carries over 130,000 clones, roughly three quarters recorded once. The TCR comes from a human donor in good health. The sample was PBMCs. The V gene is TRBV28, the J gene TRBJ2-7, with a possible D match to TRBD2 (6 bases). The chain's CDR3 is CASSPRIRDSSYEQYF. The CDR3 nucleotides are TGTGCCAGCAGTCCAAGGATTAGGGACTCCTCCTACGAGCAGTACTTC.